The T cell receptor (beta chain) under discussion was sequenced for a study of prognosis after radiotherapy for stage I lung cancer. Across the study: There were no patients who received concurrent therapy with stereotactic body radiotherapy. Study outcomes and limitations: Reports indicated that TRBV and TRBJ gene usage differed between patients with and without metastases, including differences in nine V and a couple of J genes after SBRT.

CDR1 and CDR2 from the germline V gene are MRHNA and SNTAGT. Trimming cost V 6 bases and J 2 bases, with 7 bases left between them. CDR3 size: 12 residues. With respect to this clonotype: Its target is not known. This likely came from a read error, as a far larger clone is one base away.

Peripheral blood samples of about 6.3 milliliters were drawn at each of two time points. Genomic DNA was subjected to two-round multiplex PCR for amplification of TCR beta CDR3. First-round PCR, the initial amplification, used primers specific to each TRBV and TRBJ gene. TCRdb fed the multiplex PCR reads into MiXCR, producing one record per CDR3 protein. The repertoire includes under 75,000 distinct CDR3 sequences, more than 20% of them detected once, and about 7.5% sits in the top ten. This receptor was identified in a donor aged 50 or older with non-small cell lung cancer. This specimen was PBMCs, taken before or after stereotactic body radiation therapy (not recorded which). This chain uses TRBV6-4 with TRBJ1-2; D is ambiguous. CDR3: CASRQQNYGYTF. The CDR3 DNA follows: TGTGCCAGCAGACAACAAAACTATGGCTACACCTTC.